A single sample gave rise to the 10 T cell receptor beta chains below, sequenced in a study of PD-1 blockade in classical Hodgkin lymphoma. Method: immunoSEQ multiplex PCR; TCRdb's copy keeps in-frame clones and lacks some. The repertoire includes roughly 23,000 clones, roughly 70% of them detected once, and about 15% sits in the top ten. All patients experienced relapse after autologous stem cell transplantation, and brentuximab vedotin exposure was variable. The specimen was peripheral blood mononuclear cells (PBMCs), collected at baseline. The receptors come from a human donor with classical Hodgkin lymphoma.

The chain uses TRBV10-3 and TRBJ2-2, with 13 bases fitting TRBD2. After removal of 8 bases from V and 7 bases from J, the junction contained 10 bases not matched to a gene. This CDR3 has 16 amino acids. Germline loops: CDR1 ENHRY, CDR2 SYGVKD. This CDR3 reads CAIWAGLAGDGGELFF. For the CDR3, the DNA is TGTGCCATCTGGGCCGGACTAGCGGGGGACGGCGGGGAGCTGTTTTTT.

The sample holds one count of this clone. The CDR3 nucleotides read TGTGCCAGCTCACCGGTGACAGACTCCTACGAGCAGTACTTC. Protein: CASSPVTDSYEQYF. This chain links TRBV18 with TRBJ2-7; possibly TRBD1 for D (5 bases). The germline gives CDR1 KGHSH, CDR2 LQKENI. V lost 3 bases and J 0 bases, leaving 9 bases between the germline ends. The CDR3 length is 14 residues.

V and J are TRBV28 and TRBJ2-2, with TRBD1 matching over 8 bases. V lost 7 bases to trimming and J lost 1 base; unmatched junction nucleotides: 14. The CDR3 length is 18 residues. Germline CDR1 MDHEN, CDR2 SYDVKM. The CDR3 here is CASTLPLEGQGNTGELFF. CDR3 coding DNA: TGTGCCAGCACCCTCCCTCTCGAAGGACAGGGGAACACCGGGGAGCTGTTTTTT.

The J gene is TRBJ1-1, the V gene TRBV10-3; weak D call: TRBD1 (6 bases). Germline V gene lookup returns CDR1 ENHRY and CDR2 SYGVKD. Trimming stripped 3 bases from V and 4 bases from J, with 15 bases between. The CDR3 runs 15 residues. This CDR3 reads CAISDSNREGTEAFF. For the CDR3, the DNA is TGTGCCATCAGTGATAGCAACAGGGAAGGCACTGAAGCTTTCTTT.

This clone was seen more than once but under ten times. The sample has other DNA sequences that encode this CDR3 too. Written as DNA, the CDR3 is TGTGCCAGCAGCTTAGTGGACGACGAGCAGTACTTC. It is translated as CASSLVDDEQYF. The genes are TRBV7-2 and TRBJ2-7; D uncertain. Deletions cut 1 base from V and 5 bases from J, with 6 bases between. Germline V gene data show CDR1 as SGHTA and CDR2 as FQGNSA. The CDR3 length is 12 residues.

V usage is TRBV5-8 and J usage is TRBJ1-2; D is undetermined. The CDR3 has 15 amino acids. The V end lost 2 bases, the J end lost 8 bases, and 19 bases lay between the germline ends. Germline V gene sequence: CDR1 SGHTS, CDR2 YDEGEE. For the CDR3, the DNA is TGTGCCAGCAGCTTAGGACCCTCCACATCGGCCGGCTACACCTTC. This sequence encodes CASSLGPSTSAGYTF.

The chain recombines TRBV21-1 with TRBJ1-2. TRBV21-1 is an annotated pseudogene. The length of the CDR3 is 16 residues. CDR3 region: CASSQTYGRKNYGYTF. Here the CDR3 DNA reads TGTGCCAGCAGCCAGACCTACGGACGGAAGAACTATGGCTACACCTTC.

This clone occurred a few times. The chain uses TRBV6-1 and TRBJ2-5; D gene unclear. V was shortened by 5 bases and J by 4 bases, with 5 bases between the two germline ends. The germline gives CDR1 MNHNS, CDR2 SASEGT. The CDR3 is made up of 11 amino acids. The CDR3 DNA reads as TGTGCCAGCAGTTACGGAGAGACCCAGTACTTC. Protein product: CASSYGETQYF.

CDR3 in amino acids: CASSEQGSGGEQYF. CDR3 in DNA: TGTGCCAGCAGTGAACAGGGGTCAGGGGGGGAGCAGTACTTC. The chain has TRBV6-1 and TRBJ2-7; TRBD1 is a possible D gene (7 bases). Germline V lookup: CDR1 MNHNS, CDR2 SASEGT. The CDR3 loop spans 14 amino acids. The V and J ends lost 2 bases and 7 bases respectively, with 15 bases between them.

The rearrangement uses TRBV15 and TRBJ1-6; D may be TRBD1 (6 bases). Trimming pared 3 bases from V and 9 bases from J, leaving 27 bases between. This CDR3 has 19 residues. CDR1 is LNHNV, CDR2 YYDKDF, per germline (reference sequence). The CDR3 reads CATSSAPGTLEKLGSPLHF. The CDR3 nucleotides read TGTGCCACCAGCAGTGCTCCGGGGACACTTGAAAAGTTAGGTTCACCCCTCCACTTT.